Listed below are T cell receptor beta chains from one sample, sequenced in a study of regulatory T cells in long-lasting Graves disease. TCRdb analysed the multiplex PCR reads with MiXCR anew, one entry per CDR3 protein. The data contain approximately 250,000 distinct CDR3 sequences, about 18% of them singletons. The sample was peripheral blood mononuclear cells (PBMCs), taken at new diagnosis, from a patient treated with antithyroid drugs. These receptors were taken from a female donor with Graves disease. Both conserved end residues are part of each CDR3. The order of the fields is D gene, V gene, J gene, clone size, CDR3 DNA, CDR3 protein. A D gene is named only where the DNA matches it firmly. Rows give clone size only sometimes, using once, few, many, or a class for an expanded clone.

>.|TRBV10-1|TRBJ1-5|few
TGCGCCAGCAGTGAGTCGGGTGATAGGCAGCCCCAGCATTTT
CASSESGDRQPQHF
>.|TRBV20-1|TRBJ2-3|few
TGCAGTGCTACACTACGGGCGAGGGGCACAGATACGCAGTATTTT
CSATLRARGTDTQYF
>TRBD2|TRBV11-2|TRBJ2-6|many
TGTGCCAGCAGCTTAGGGGCGGGAGGTAGCTCTGGGGCCAACGTCCTGACTTTC
CASSLGAGGSSGANVLTF
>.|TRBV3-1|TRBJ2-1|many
TGTGCCAGCAGCCAAGATGCTGCCAATGAGCAGTTCTTC
CASSQDAANEQFF
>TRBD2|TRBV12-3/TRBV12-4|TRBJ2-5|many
TGTGCCAGCAGGTCTAGCGGACCGGGAAGGGAGACCCAGTACTTC
CASRSSGPGRETQYF
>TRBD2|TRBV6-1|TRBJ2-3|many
TGTGCCAGCGGACTAGCGGAAAGCACAGATACGCAGTATTTT
CASGLAESTDTQYF
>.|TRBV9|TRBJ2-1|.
TGTGCCAGCAGCCCACGGGTCAACTACAATGAGCAGTTCTTC
CASSPRVNYNEQFF
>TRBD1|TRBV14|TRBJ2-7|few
TGTGCCAGCAGCCTCCGGGACAGTCCCCTATACGAGCAGTACTTC
CASSLRDSPLYEQYF
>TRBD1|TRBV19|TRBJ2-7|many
TGTGCCACTGACGACAGGGGTGGAGAGCAGTACTTC
CATDDRGGEQYF
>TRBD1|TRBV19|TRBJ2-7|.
TGTGCCAGTAGTTCCGGGGACAGCCTACGGCCTATTCGGCCGTACTTC
CASSSGDSLRPIRPYF
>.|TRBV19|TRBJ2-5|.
TGTGCCAGTACCCGCCGAGGGGAGGGGGAAGGGACCCAGTACTTC
CASTRRGEGEGTQYF
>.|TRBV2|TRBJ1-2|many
TGTGCCAGCAGAAGTCGTAGCGGATCTAACTATGGCTACACCTTC
CASRSRSGSNYGYTF
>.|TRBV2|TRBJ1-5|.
TGTGCCAGCAGTGCCTGGACAAGTAATCAGCCCCAGCATTTT
CASSAWTSNQPQHF
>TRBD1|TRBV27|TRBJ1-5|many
TGTGCCAGCAGTCCCCGGACAGGGACTAATCAGCCCCAGCATTTT
CASSPRTGTNQPQHF
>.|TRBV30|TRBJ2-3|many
TGTGCCTGGAGTGATTGGAATACGCAGTATTTT
CAWSDWNTQYF
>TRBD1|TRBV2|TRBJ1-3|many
TGTGCCAGCAGTGAAGTCGACAGGGTCCATTTT
CASSEVDRVHF
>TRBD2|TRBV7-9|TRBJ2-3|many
TGTGCCAGCAGCACGACTAGCGGGAGTCTAGATACGCAGTATTTT
CASSTTSGSLDTQYF
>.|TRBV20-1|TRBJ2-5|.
TGCAGTGCCCCGGAACCGGAGACCCAGTACTTC
CSAPEPETQYF
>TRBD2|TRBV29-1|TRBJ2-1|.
TGCAGCGTGCCTGGAAGGGGCGGGAGGGAAAAATTTTACAATGAGCAGTTCTTC
CSVPGRGGREKFYNEQFF
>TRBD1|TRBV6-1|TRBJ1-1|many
TGTGCCAGCAGTCAAGACAGGGGTACTGAAGCTTTCTTT
CASSQDRGTEAFF
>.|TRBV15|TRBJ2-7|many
TGTGCCACCAGCAGAGTAGGGTACGAGCAGTACTTC
CATSRVGYEQYF
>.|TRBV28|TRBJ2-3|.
TGTGCCAGCAGTTTATTAATCTCACTTAATACGCAGTATTTT
CASSLLISLNTQYF
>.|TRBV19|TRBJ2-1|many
TGTGCCAGTAGTATAGCGGACCCATACAATGAGCAGTTCTTC
CASSIADPYNEQFF
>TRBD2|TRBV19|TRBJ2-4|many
TGTGCCAGTAGTCCACTAGCGGGAGGAGTCAAAAACATTCAGTACTTC
CASSPLAGGVKNIQYF
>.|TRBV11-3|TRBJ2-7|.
TGTGCCAGCACCCCCGGGACTCTTTCCTACGAGCAGTACTTC
CASTPGTLSYEQYF
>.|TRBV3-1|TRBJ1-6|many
TGTGCCAGCAGCCAAGACCTGGGATCACCCCTCCACTTT
CASSQDLGSPLHF
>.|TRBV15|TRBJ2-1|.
TGTGCCACCAGCAGGGGGGGAATAGGGTGGGGTGAGCAGTTCTTC
CATSRGGIGWGEQFF
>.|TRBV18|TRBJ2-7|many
TGTGCCAGCTCACCGGGGGGGGCCCGTTCCTACGAGCAGTACTTC
CASSPGGARSYEQYF
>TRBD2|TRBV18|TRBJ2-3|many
TGTGCCAGCTCACCAGTAACTAGCGGGAGCGCAGATACGCAGTATTTT
CASSPVTSGSADTQYF
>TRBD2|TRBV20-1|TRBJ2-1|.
TGCAGTGCTAGAGAAGGCGGGAGGGACTACGATGAGCAGTTCTTC
CSAREGGRDYDEQFF
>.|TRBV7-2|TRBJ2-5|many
TGTGCCAGCAGCTTACTCTTTGGGACCCAAGAGACCCAGTACTTC
CASSLLFGTQETQYF
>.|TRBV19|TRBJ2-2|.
TGTGCCAGTAGTGAGCTTAGTACCGGGGAGCTGTTTTTT
CASSELSTGELFF
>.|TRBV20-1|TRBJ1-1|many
TGCAGTGCGCAATTAGGACACCCGAACACTGAAGCTTTCTTT
CSAQLGHPNTEAFF
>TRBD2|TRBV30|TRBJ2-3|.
TGTGCCTGGAGTAGGGGACTAGCGGGAGTAGCAGATACGCAGTATTTT
CAWSRGLAGVADTQYF
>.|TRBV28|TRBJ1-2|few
TGTGCCAGCAGTTCCACCACGCCAGGAACCTATGGCTACACCTTC
CASSSTTPGTYGYTF
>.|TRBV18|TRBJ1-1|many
TGTGCCAGCTCAGAACGGACAACTGCAAGTGTCACTGAAGCTTTCTTT
CASSERTTASVTEAFF
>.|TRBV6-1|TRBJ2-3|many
TGTGCCAGCAGTACCAGGACGGCGACTAGCACAGATACGCAGTATTTT
CASSTRTATSTDTQYF
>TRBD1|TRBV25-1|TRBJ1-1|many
TGTGCCAGCAGTGAATATAGCGGGACAGGGGGTGAGGCTTTCTTT
CASSEYSGTGGEAFF
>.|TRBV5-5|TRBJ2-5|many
TGTGCCAGCAGCGTTACAGGGGAGGGGACCCAGTACTTC
CASSVTGEGTQYF
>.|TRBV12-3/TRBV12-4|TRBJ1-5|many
TGTGCCAGCAGTTTTGTCCCCAATCAGCCCCAGCATTTT
CASSFVPNQPQHF
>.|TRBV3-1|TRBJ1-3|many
TGTGCCAGCAGCCAAGGAGTTTCTGACTCTGGAAACACCATATATTTT
CASSQGVSDSGNTIYF
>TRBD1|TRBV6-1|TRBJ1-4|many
TGTGCCAGCTCACCCGACAGGGGCCTTGAAAAACTGTTTTTT
CASSPDRGLEKLFF
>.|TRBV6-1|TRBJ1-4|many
TGTGCCAGCAGCCCTGGTCCGGGGTGGGAAAAACTGTTTTTT
CASSPGPGWEKLFF
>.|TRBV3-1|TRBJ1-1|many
TGTGCCAGCAGCGGGGAGGGTGAAGCTTTCTTT
CASSGEGEAFF
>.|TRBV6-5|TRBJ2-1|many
TGTGCCAGCAGTTATGGACAGAGCTCCTACAATGAGCAGTTCTTC
CASSYGQSSYNEQFF
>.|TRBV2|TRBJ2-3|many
TGTGCCAGCAGTGTACTGAGGACTAAGGATACGCAGTATTTT
CASSVLRTKDTQYF
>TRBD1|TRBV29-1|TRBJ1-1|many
TGCAGCGTTTCGACAGGGGGCGGTGTGAACACTGAAGCTTTCTTT
CSVSTGGGVNTEAFF
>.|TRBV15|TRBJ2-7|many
TGTGCCACCAGCAGAGACGGGACACTATTTTACGAGCAGTACTTC
CATSRDGTLFYEQYF
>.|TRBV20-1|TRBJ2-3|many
TGCAGTGCTCAGGGGGGCAGCCGCACAGATACGCAGTATTTT
CSAQGGSRTDTQYF
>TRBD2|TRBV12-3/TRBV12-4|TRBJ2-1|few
TGTGCCAGCAGGGGGGGGGGGACTAGCGGGAGAGGGGGTATCGATGAGCAGTTCTTC
CASRGGGTSGRGGIDEQFF
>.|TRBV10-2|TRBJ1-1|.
TGCGCCAGCAGTGATGATTGGACTGAAGCTTTCTTT
CASSDDWTEAFF
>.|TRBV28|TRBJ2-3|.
TGTGCCAGCAGGGGCCCGGGGGACAGACCTAATACGCAGTATTTT
CASRGPGDRPNTQYF
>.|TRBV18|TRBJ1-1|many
TGTGCCAGCTCCGACGGGGTTGGGGCCACTGAAGCTTTCTTT
CASSDGVGATEAFF
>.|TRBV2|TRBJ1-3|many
TGTGCCAGCATTTCAGGTTTTGGAAACACCATATATTTT
CASISGFGNTIYF
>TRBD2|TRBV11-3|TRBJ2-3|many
TGTGCCACGTCCTCTGAGGCGGGAGTTATAGATACGCAGTATTTT
CATSSEAGVIDTQYF
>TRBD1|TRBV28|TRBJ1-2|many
TGTGCCAGCAGTACCTGGACAGGGAACTATGGCTACACCTTC
CASSTWTGNYGYTF
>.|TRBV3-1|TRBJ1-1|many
TGTGCCAGCAGCCAAGAAGTGGCAGGGGACACTGAAGCTTTCTTT
CASSQEVAGDTEAFF
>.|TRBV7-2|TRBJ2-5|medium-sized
TGTGCCAGCAGCTTAGACCAGGGTGGGGAGACCCAGTACTTC
CASSLDQGGETQYF
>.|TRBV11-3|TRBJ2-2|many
TGTGCCAGCAGAGGGGGGGCCGGGGAGCTGTTTTTT
CASRGGAGELFF